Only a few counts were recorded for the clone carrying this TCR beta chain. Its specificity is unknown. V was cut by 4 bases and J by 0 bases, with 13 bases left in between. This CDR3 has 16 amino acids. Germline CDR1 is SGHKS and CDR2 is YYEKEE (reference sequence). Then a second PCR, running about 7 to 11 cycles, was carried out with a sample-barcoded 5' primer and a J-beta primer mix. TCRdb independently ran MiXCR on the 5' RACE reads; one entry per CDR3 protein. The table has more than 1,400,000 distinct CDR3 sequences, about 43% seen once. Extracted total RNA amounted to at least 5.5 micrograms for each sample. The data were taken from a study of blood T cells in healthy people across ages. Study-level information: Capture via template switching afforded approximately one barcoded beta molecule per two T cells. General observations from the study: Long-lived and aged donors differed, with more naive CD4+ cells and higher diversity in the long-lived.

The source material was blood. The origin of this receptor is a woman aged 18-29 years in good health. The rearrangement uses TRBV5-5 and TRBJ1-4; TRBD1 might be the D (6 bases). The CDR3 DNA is TGTGCCAGCAGCCCGGATACAGGGACAACTAATGAAAAACTGTTTTTT. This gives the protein CASSPDTGTTNEKLFF.